The 5 T cell receptor beta chains given below trace back to one sample, sequenced in a study of T-cell memory formation after mild COVID-19. One entry per CDR3 protein results from TCRdb running MiXCR on the 5' RACE reads. The data show 450,000 to 650,000 distinct CDR3 sequences, with around 21% seen just once and approximately 12% held by the top ten. Sample: PBMCs or a T cell subset sorted from them (not recorded which). These receptors originate from an adult woman who had mild COVID-19 (a few samples of this study predate the infection). Cell type and time point are not known.

The gene calls are TRBV24-1 and TRBJ2-3; perhaps TRBD2 as D (6 bases). The V gene's germline CDR1 is KGHDR and CDR2 SFDVKD. With 3 bases removed from V and 6 bases from J, the gap between germline ends came to 15 bases. CDR3 length: 15 amino acids. DNA of the CDR3: TGTGCCACCAGTGATAATTGGACTAAGAGGGATACGCAGTATTTT. It codes for CATSDNWTKRDTQYF.

This clonotype was picked up one time. The J gene is TRBJ1-5, the V gene TRBV27; 9 bases fit TRBD1. CDR3 length: 19 amino acids. The germline CDR1 and CDR2 sequences are MNHEY and SMNVEV (reference sequence). Trimming removed 5 bases from V and 7 bases from J; junction bases left unmatched: 21. The CDR3 DNA reads as TGTGCCAGCAGTCCGGATAAACGGACGGTGGGGACAGGGCGGCAGCCCCAGCATTTT. Its protein is CASSPDKRTVGTGRQPQHF.

CDR3 in amino acids: CSVEAGDFEYEQYF. Written as DNA, the CDR3 is TGCAGCGTTGAGGCGGGGGATTTCGAGTACGAGCAGTACTTC. The chain recombines TRBV29-1 with TRBJ2-7; TRBD2 agrees at 7 bases. The trim removed 3 bases at V and 4 bases at J, leaving 9 bases unmatched. The V gene's germline CDR1 is SQVTM and CDR2 ANQGSEA. The CDR3 is made up of 14 amino acids.

The rearrangement links TRBV4-3 to TRBJ2-7; TRBD1 matches at 7 bases. Germline V lookup: CDR1 LGHNA, CDR2 YSLEER. The CDR3 sequence is 15 residues long. With V trimmed by 0 bases and J by 5 bases, 7 bases remained unmatched. CDR3 sequence reads: CASSQDTGVIDEQYF. Written as DNA, the CDR3 is TGCGCCAGCAGCCAAGATACAGGGGTGATCGACGAGCAGTACTTC.

The chain carries TRBV5-1 and TRBJ1-6; 10 bases are shared with TRBD1. Per the germline V gene, CDR1 is SGHRS and CDR2 is YFSETQ. The CDR3 is made up of 17 amino acids. Unmatched junction bases numbered 9, after V lost 5 bases and J lost 4 bases. DNA of the CDR3: TGCGCCAGCAGGGACCGGGACAGGGGACCTTATAATTCACCCCTCCACTTT. This codes for CASRDRDRGPYNSPLHF.